This TCR beta chain was retrieved from a study of T cell repertoires in cytomegalovirus infection. Study-level background: Both a matching HLA type and CMV infection were indicated by public TCR beta signatures.

Germline-derived CDR1 and CDR2 are SGHVS and FQNEAQ. This CDR3 contains 17 residues. V lost 8 bases to trimming and J lost 5 bases; unmatched junction nucleotides: 15. TCRdb re-analysed the reads in MiXCR, keeping a single row per CDR3 protein. The sample carries about 490,000 distinct CDR3 sequences, about 17% recorded once. This clonotype was counted many times. The antigen remains undetermined. General study results and limits: In two of eight donors, the top clonotype was HLA-C-restricted CMV-specific. Public TCR beta family frequency separated CMV-and-HLA carriers, including in an independent cohort.

The sample was CD8+ T cells from PBMCs. This clonotype originated in a human donor in good health (CMV status not recorded). Some clones in this sample may be carry-over from other donors' samples. This chain links TRBV7-8 with TRBJ1-6; 7 bases fit TRBD1. DNA of the CDR3: TGTGCCAGCCGTCTCAATTGGGACAGAATAAATAATTCACCCCTCCACTTT. It is translated as CASRLNWDRINNSPLHF.